This TCR beta chain was identified during a study of blood T cell repertoires in COVID-19. The CDR3 has 17 residues. Germline CDR1 reads KGHSH; CDR2 reads LQKENI. J was trimmed by 0 bases and V by 4 bases; bases with no gene match: 5. Sequenced by immunoSEQ multiplex PCR; TCRdb stores in-frame clones only, minus some. Of some 250,000 clones in the sample, approximately 78% were seen once. The source of this sequence is a woman between 18 and 29 years old with acute or convalescent COVID-19. The sample comprised peripheral blood. The rearrangement links TRBV18 to TRBJ2-1; 11 nucleotides line up with TRBD2. The CDR3, as DNA: TGTGCCAGCTCACGGGGGACTAGCGGCAGCTCCTACAATGAGCAGTTCTTC. Translation: CASSRGTSGSSYNEQFF.